One sample yielded the 8 T cell receptor beta chains listed below, sequenced in a study of shared clonotypes between healthy human individuals. The method was immunoSEQ multiplex PCR; TCRdb's version includes in-frame clones alone and lacks a portion of them. The sample gives hundreds of thousands of clones, 80% to 95% of which show up once; 24% is in the top ten. Naive CD8 cells lacked CD45RO and underwent positive selection for CCR7, leaving out terminally differentiated effector memory CD45RA+ cells. The sample comprised naive CD8+ T cells sorted from blood. All receptors derive from a man aged 25 to 45 in good health.

The V and J genes are TRBV5-3 and TRBJ1-5, with 10 bases lining up with TRBD1. TRBV5-3 is labeled an ORF, and its function is uncertain. The CDR3 loop spans 16 amino acids. V lost 4 bases and J lost 6; bases outside the gene matches: 10. CDR3 sequence (DNA): TGTGCCAGAAGCGCACGGACAGGGGGGGTGATTCAGCCCCAGCATTTT. Encoded protein: CARSARTGGVIQPQHF.

The chain combines TRBV5-8 with TRBJ1-5; a possible D gene is TRBD1 (6 bases). V was pared by 7 bases and J by 6 bases, with 20 bases between. The germline V gene encodes CDR1 SGHTS and CDR2 YDEGEE. There are 15 residues in the CDR3. This chain's CDR3 is CASSTGLGPVQPQHF. The CDR3 region has the DNA TGTGCCAGCTCTACAGGGTTGGGTCCTGTTCAGCCCCAGCATTTT.

The chain joins TRBV15 to TRBJ2-1; TRBD1 matches at 9 bases. Trimming cost V 1 base and J 6 bases; bases outside gene matches: 4. From germline, CDR1 is LNHNV and CDR2 YYDKDF (reference sequence). CDR3 length equals 15 residues. The CDR3 nucleotides are TGTGCCACCAGCAGAGTTGGGACAGGGATCAATGAGCAGTTCTTC. This encodes CATSRVGTGINEQFF. Variable domain in full (rest from reference TRBV15 and TRBJ2-1): DAMVIQNPRYQVTQFGKPVTLSCSQTLNHNVMYWYQQKSSQAPKLLFHYYDKDFNNEADTPDNFQSRRPNTSFCFLDIRSPGLGDTAMYLCATSRVGTGINEQFFGPGTRLTVL.

V gene TRBV30 combines with J gene TRBJ2-2; weak D call: TRBD2 (6 bases). The CDR3 runs 15 residues. V was pared by 2 bases and J by 4 bases, with 14 bases between. Germline V lookup: CDR1 GTSNPN, CDR2 SVGIG (reference sequence). Written as DNA, the CDR3 is TGTGCCTGGAGTCCTCCGGGACTGATCACCGGGGAGCTGTTTTTT. Its protein product is CAWSPPGLITGELFF.

This clone was observed a handful of times. Different DNA sequences within this sample yield the same CDR3. This rearrangement joins TRBV27 to TRBJ2-7; tentative D call: TRBD1 (6 bases). CDR1 MNHEY and CDR2 SMNVEV come from the germline V gene (reference sequence). The V gene lost 6 bases and the J gene lost 1 base, with 10 bases spanning the gap. The CDR3 has 13 residues. Written as DNA, the CDR3 is TGTGCCAGCAGGGCCGGGACATCCTACGAGCAGTACTTC. Amino acid sequence: CASRAGTSYEQYF.

A note on this clone: Other DNA sequences from this sample encode an identical CDR3 as well. The rearrangement joins TRBV11-2 to TRBJ2-3; D unclear. Germline V CDR1 and CDR2: SGHAT, FQNNGV. V lost 5 bases and J lost 6, with 9 bases in between. The CDR3 has 12 amino acids. The CDR3 nucleotides read TGTGCCAGCAGCCTAGTTGGGGATACGCAGTATTTT. It translates to CASSLVGDTQYF. Based on the CDR3 plus reference TRBV11-2 and TRBJ2-3, the full variable domain is EAGVAQSPRYKIIEKRQSVAFWCNPISGHATLYWYQQILGQGPKLLIQFQNNGVVDDSQLPKDRFSAERLKGVDSTLKIQPAKLEDSAVYLCASSLVGDTQYFGPGTRLTVL.

To note about this clone: A much larger clonotype is one base distant, so this may be a read error. This chain joins TRBV4-1 and TRBJ2-7; no firm D call. Germline assignment: CDR1 MGHRA and CDR2 YSYEKL. This CDR3 region has 15 residues. The CDR3 spells CASSQEDARSYKQYF. The CDR3 region has the DNA TGCGCCAGCAGCCAAGAGGACGCCCGCTCCTACAAGCAGTACTTC.

The V call is TRBV6-1, the J call TRBJ1-5; maybe TRBD1 (6 bases). The V gene lost 0 bases and the J gene lost 2 bases, with 23 bases spanning the gap. CDR1 MNHNS and CDR2 SASEGT come from the germline V gene. The CDR3 covers 20 residues. CDR3 in amino acids: CASSEAPGRGPEGRNQPQHF. The CDR3 region has the DNA TGTGCCAGCAGTGAAGCACCAGGTCGGGGGCCCGAGGGGCGCAATCAGCCCCAGCATTTT.